The present T cell receptor beta chain was sequenced within a study of control samples from healthy donors and cancer patients. V lost 0 bases to trimming and J lost 4 bases, with 10 bases between them. Germline V CDR1 and CDR2: SGDLS, YYNGEE. This CDR3 region has 14 residues. This clone has only a few counts. Profiling relied on immunoSEQ multiplex PCR, and the TCRdb table lists in-frame clones only, not all of them. In the table there are about 140,000 clones, about 90% of which are singletons. The chain combines TRBV9 with TRBJ1-2; D is possibly TRBD1 (5 bases). The TCR originated in a man aged 18 to 29 in good health. The sample consisted of blood. CDR3 sequence reads: CASSVEGSGYGYTF. DNA for the CDR3: TGTGCCAGCAGCGTAGAGGGGAGTGGCTATGGCTACACCTTC.